The 8 T cell receptor beta chains below all came from one sample that was sequenced in a study of T cell repertoires in cytomegalovirus infection. A single record per CDR3 protein comes from TCRdb applying MiXCR to the reads. This sample has 290,000 or so distinct CDR3 sequences; roughly a quarter occur once, and the top ten carry approximately 13%. What was sequenced was PBMCs. These receptors originate from a human donor in good health (CMV status not recorded). Some clones in this sample may be carry-over from other donors' samples.

This clonotype occurred a few times. V usage is TRBV27 and J usage is TRBJ2-1, with 10 bases matching TRBD1. The germline gives CDR1 MNHEY, CDR2 SMNVEV (reference sequence). After removal of 5 bases from V and 10 bases from J, the junction contained 8 bases not matched to a gene. CDR3 length: 14 residues. Written as DNA, the CDR3 is TGTGCCAGCAGTGATGGGACAGGGGCTAGGGAGCAGTTCTTC. Translating gives CASSDGTGAREQFF.

This clonotype was found many times. The chain is built from TRBV7-3 and TRBJ2-1; 9 bases agree with TRBD1. This CDR3 comprises 15 residues. Trimming took 2 bases from V and 6 from J; bases not matched to a gene: 5. The germline gives CDR1 SGHTA, CDR2 FQGTGA. The CDR3 coding sequence is TGTGCCAGCAGCTTAGGACAGGGGACGATCAATGAGCAGTTCTTC. Translation gives CASSLGQGTINEQFF.

This clonotype has at least ten counts. CDR3 protein: CASSNAGWGERGYTF. Written as DNA, the CDR3 is TGTGCCAGCAGTAACGCGGGTTGGGGGGAACGGGGCTACACCTTC. This sequence joins TRBV6-1 and TRBJ1-2, with TRBD1 as a possible D gene (5 bases). In germline, CDR1 is MNHNS, CDR2 SASEGT. V lost 5 bases, J lost 8 bases, and 21 bases lay in between. The CDR3 length is 15 residues.

The chain joins TRBV25-1 to TRBJ1-1; 11 bases map to TRBD1. The V gene's germline CDR1 is MGHDK and CDR2 SYGVNS. The CDR3 has 13 amino acids. V lost 6 bases, J lost 4 bases, and 1 base stayed unmatched. DNA for the CDR3: TGTGCCAGCAGGGGGACAGGGGGCACTGAAGCTTTCTTT. Translation gives CASRGTGGTEAFF. Full variable domain (remainder filled in from reference TRBV25-1 and TRBJ1-1): EADIYQTPRYLVIGTGKKITLECSQTMGHDKMYWYQQDPGMELHLIHYSYGVNSTEKGDLSSESTVSRIRTEHFPLTLESARPSHTSQYLCASRGTGGTEAFFGQGTRLTVV.

This clonotype was seen repeatedly, ten times or more. V is TRBV6-1 and J is TRBJ1-5; no firm D call. Germline CDR1 is MNHNS and CDR2 is SASEGT. Trimming stripped 6 bases from V and 0 bases from J, with 9 bases between. The CDR3 covers 14 residues. CDR3 protein: CASRSPHSNQPQHF. Here the CDR3 DNA reads TGTGCCAGCAGAAGCCCTCATAGCAATCAGCCCCAGCATTTT.

This clonotype was found many times. The genes are TRBV12-5 and TRBJ1-1, with D unresolved. Germline CDR1 is LGHNT and CDR2 is FRNRAP. The CDR3 extends over 11 amino acids. V was shortened by 7 bases and J by 5 bases, with 8 bases between the two germline ends. CDR3 coding DNA: TGTGCTAGTGCGGATGGGACTGAAGCTTTCTTT. This translates into CASADGTEAFF.

Note on this clonotype: This may stem from a read error, because a much larger clone lies one nucleotide away. The rearrangement joins TRBV7-2 to TRBJ2-3; 12 positions match TRBD2. The length of the CDR3 is 14 residues. The V gene's germline CDR1 is SGHTA and CDR2 FQGNSA. The CDR3 DNA reads as TGTGACAGCAGGCGACTAGCGGGAGCAGATACGCAGTATTTT. This encodes CDSRRLAGADTQYF.

Ten or more counts support this clonotype. The chain joins TRBV6-1 to TRBJ1-4; perhaps TRBD1 as D (5 bases). Germline CDR1 and CDR2: MNHNS and SASEGT. This CDR3 comprises 17 residues. Trimming cost V 3 bases and J 4 bases, with 18 bases left between them. The CDR3 DNA reads TGTGCCAGCAGTGATCCGGCCATGGGACTCTATAATGAAAAACTGTTTTTT. It translates to CASSDPAMGLYNEKLFF.